This is a list of T cell receptor beta chains from one sample in a study of identical twins. In TCRdb, the 5' RACE reads were re-called with MiXCR into one record per CDR3 protein. There are just under 650,000 distinct CDR3 sequences in the sample; around 7.5% occur only once, and about 1.5% lies in the top ten. In addition, the sample was reused for a study of yellow fever vaccine responses in identical twins.

Sequenced material: PBMCs. The receptors were sampled from a young woman in good health. Both conserved end residues are part of each CDR3. Fields, in order: D gene, J gene, clone size, V gene, CDR3 DNA, CDR3 protein. D genes are given only for firm matches. Size values are once, few and many counts, or a class for expanded clones, and some rows have none.

D gene: TRBD1
J gene: TRBJ2-4
clone size: NA
V gene: TRBV11-1
CDR3 DNA: TGTGCCAGCAGCAGGGACAGGGGAGCCAAAAACATTCAGTACTTC
CDR3 protein: CASSRDRGAKNIQYF

D gene: NA
J gene: TRBJ2-1
clone size: many
V gene: TRBV12-3/TRBV12-4
CDR3 DNA: TGTGCCAGCAGTCCGAGCGGGCATGAGCAGTTCTTC
CDR3 protein: CASSPSGHEQFF

D gene: NA
J gene: TRBJ2-4
clone size: few
V gene: TRBV20-1
CDR3 DNA: TGCAGTGCTAGAGAGGACAGTTTCCTAGCCAAAAACATTCAGTACTTC
CDR3 protein: CSAREDSFLAKNIQYF

D gene: TRBD2
J gene: TRBJ2-3
clone size: many
V gene: TRBV27
CDR3 DNA: TGTGCCAGCAGCCGTTACGTGACTAGCACTAGCACAGATACGCAGTATTTT
CDR3 protein: CASSRYVTSTSTDTQYF

D gene: NA
J gene: TRBJ2-7
clone size: few
V gene: TRBV7-3
CDR3 DNA: TGTGCCAGCAGCTTAATAGGGGACGCGGCCTACGAGCAGTACTTC
CDR3 protein: CASSLIGDAAYEQYF

D gene: TRBD1
J gene: TRBJ2-3
clone size: NA
V gene: TRBV27
CDR3 DNA: TGTGCCAGCAGTTCGGCCGTGACAGGGTGGCGCACAGATACGCAGTATTTT
CDR3 protein: CASSSAVTGWRTDTQYF

D gene: NA
J gene: TRBJ1-2
clone size: NA
V gene: TRBV7-9
CDR3 DNA: TGTGCCAGCAGCTTATATCCGACACGGGGGAAGGCCTATGGCTACACCTTC
CDR3 protein: CASSLYPTRGKAYGYTF

D gene: NA
J gene: TRBJ2-5
clone size: NA
V gene: TRBV11-2
CDR3 DNA: TGTGCCAGCAGCTTACGGTTGTGGGTGGACCAAGAGACCCAGTACTTC
CDR3 protein: CASSLRLWVDQETQYF

D gene: NA
J gene: TRBJ2-7
clone size: many
V gene: TRBV20-1
CDR3 DNA: TGCAGTGCTATGAGGGAGAGCTACGAGCAGTACTTC
CDR3 protein: CSAMRESYEQYF

D gene: NA
J gene: TRBJ2-4
clone size: NA
V gene: TRBV6-5
CDR3 DNA: TGTGCCAGCAGTTACTCAAGGGACAAAAACATTCAGTACTTC
CDR3 protein: CASSYSRDKNIQYF

D gene: TRBD2
J gene: TRBJ2-1
clone size: few
V gene: TRBV12-3/TRBV12-4
CDR3 DNA: TGTGCCAGCAGTTTAAGGCGGGAGTCCAATGAGCAGTTCTTC
CDR3 protein: CASSLRRESNEQFF

D gene: NA
J gene: TRBJ2-3
clone size: many
V gene: TRBV5-6
CDR3 DNA: TGTGCCAGCAGCCGGAGTGGGGTAGATACGCAGTATTTT
CDR3 protein: CASSRSGVDTQYF

D gene: NA
J gene: TRBJ2-1
clone size: few
V gene: TRBV29-1
CDR3 DNA: TGCAGCGTTGAAGGGCAGGGGCCCTACAATGAGCAGTTCTTC
CDR3 protein: CSVEGQGPYNEQFF

D gene: NA
J gene: TRBJ2-5
clone size: many
V gene: TRBV11-2
CDR3 DNA: TGTGCCAGCAGTCCAGGGTCACAAGAGACCCAGTACTTC
CDR3 protein: CASSPGSQETQYF

D gene: NA
J gene: TRBJ1-2
clone size: many
V gene: TRBV12-3/TRBV12-4
CDR3 DNA: TGTGCCAGCACCCCGCGGGGGCTCTATGGCTACACCTTC
CDR3 protein: CASTPRGLYGYTF

D gene: NA
J gene: TRBJ2-1
clone size: many
V gene: TRBV28
CDR3 DNA: TGTGCCAGCCATGACGTGGGTAGCGCAGACAATGAGCAGTTCTTC
CDR3 protein: CASHDVGSADNEQFF

D gene: NA
J gene: TRBJ2-1
clone size: NA
V gene: TRBV29-1
CDR3 DNA: TGCAGCGTTAATACTAACAATGAGCAGTTCTTC
CDR3 protein: CSVNTNNEQFF

D gene: TRBD1
J gene: TRBJ1-3
clone size: many
V gene: TRBV10-3
CDR3 DNA: TGTGCCATCAGTGAGCGGCCCGCAGGGGGTACGGGAAACACCATATATTTT
CDR3 protein: CAISERPAGGTGNTIYF

D gene: NA
J gene: TRBJ2-3
clone size: few
V gene: TRBV20-1
CDR3 DNA: TGCAGCCCCGGTAAAGGGGAGACCGATACGCAGTATTTT
CDR3 protein: CSPGKGETDTQYF

D gene: TRBD1
J gene: TRBJ1-1
clone size: many
V gene: TRBV27
CDR3 DNA: TGTGCCAGCAGTTTGTCAGGGGGGATGGCTTTCTTT
CDR3 protein: CASSLSGGMAFF

D gene: NA
J gene: TRBJ2-2
clone size: NA
V gene: TRBV24-1
CDR3 DNA: TGTGCCACCAGTGATGGCAGCACCGGGGAGCTGTTTTTT
CDR3 protein: CATSDGSTGELFF

D gene: NA
J gene: TRBJ2-7
clone size: many
V gene: TRBV4-1
CDR3 DNA: TGCGCCAGCAGCCAAGATCTGCGTGGGATGTACGAGCAGTACTTC
CDR3 protein: CASSQDLRGMYEQYF

D gene: TRBD2
J gene: TRBJ2-1
clone size: few
V gene: TRBV3-1
CDR3 DNA: TGTGCCAGCAGCCATACGAGCGGGGTCGATGAGCAGTTCTTC
CDR3 protein: CASSHTSGVDEQFF

D gene: TRBD2
J gene: TRBJ2-7
clone size: many
V gene: TRBV5-1
CDR3 DNA: TGCGCCAGCAGACGGGGGGGGTCCTACGAGCAGTACTTC
CDR3 protein: CASRRGGSYEQYF

D gene: NA
J gene: TRBJ2-3
clone size: NA
V gene: TRBV28
CDR3 DNA: TGTGCCAGCAGTTTGTCCCCTCCCACAGATACGCAGTATTTT
CDR3 protein: CASSLSPPTDTQYF

D gene: NA
J gene: TRBJ2-1
clone size: many
V gene: TRBV27
CDR3 DNA: TGTGCCAGCAGTGGAACAGGAGTCTCCTACAATGAGCAGTTCTTC
CDR3 protein: CASSGTGVSYNEQFF

D gene: NA
J gene: TRBJ2-3
clone size: few
V gene: TRBV12-3/TRBV12-4
CDR3 DNA: TGTGCCAGCAGTTTAGGAGCAGGAACTAGCACAGATACGCAGTATTTT
CDR3 protein: CASSLGAGTSTDTQYF

D gene: NA
J gene: TRBJ1-1
clone size: NA
V gene: TRBV12-3/TRBV12-4
CDR3 DNA: TGTGCCAGCAGTTTGCGCCCGGACCGTGGAGCTTTCTTT
CDR3 protein: CASSLRPDRGAFF

D gene: NA
J gene: TRBJ2-3
clone size: many
V gene: TRBV5-1
CDR3 DNA: TGCGCCAGCAGCTTGGTTTTTGGCGGGACAGATACGCAGTATTTT
CDR3 protein: CASSLVFGGTDTQYF

D gene: TRBD1
J gene: TRBJ2-5
clone size: few
V gene: TRBV20-1
CDR3 DNA: TGCAGTGCTAGAGAGGTGGACAGGGAGACCCAGTACTTC
CDR3 protein: CSAREVDRETQYF

D gene: NA
J gene: TRBJ1-1
clone size: few
V gene: TRBV20-1
CDR3 DNA: TGCAGTGCCAACGATCAGCTCACTGAAGCTTTCTTT
CDR3 protein: CSANDQLTEAFF

D gene: TRBD2
J gene: TRBJ2-3
clone size: NA
V gene: TRBV20-1
CDR3 DNA: TGCAGTGCTAATCTAGCGGGAGTTGAAGATACGCAGTATTTT
CDR3 protein: CSANLAGVEDTQYF

D gene: NA
J gene: TRBJ2-7
clone size: many
V gene: TRBV6-5
CDR3 DNA: TGTGCCAGCAGTTACCAGGTTGGGTTCTCCTACGAGCAGTACTTC
CDR3 protein: CASSYQVGFSYEQYF

D gene: NA
J gene: TRBJ2-7
clone size: few
V gene: TRBV12-3/TRBV12-4
CDR3 DNA: TGTGCCAGCAGTTTAGCGCCGGCAGGGAGATCCTACGAGCAGTACTTC
CDR3 protein: CASSLAPAGRSYEQYF

D gene: TRBD2
J gene: TRBJ2-5
clone size: NA
V gene: TRBV20-1
CDR3 DNA: TGCAGTGCTACCCTCCTGGGGGGGGACTTTGGGACCCAGTACTTC
CDR3 protein: CSATLLGGDFGTQYF

D gene: NA
J gene: TRBJ1-1
clone size: few
V gene: TRBV5-1
CDR3 DNA: TGCGCCAGCAGCTCGGCTTTGGCGAACACTGAAGCTTTCTTT
CDR3 protein: CASSSALANTEAFF

D gene: NA
J gene: TRBJ1-1
clone size: few
V gene: TRBV18
CDR3 DNA: TGTGCCAGCTCACCTGGTGTAGACAGAGCAAACACTGAAGCTTTCTTT
CDR3 protein: CASSPGVDRANTEAFF

D gene: TRBD2
J gene: TRBJ2-5
clone size: few
V gene: TRBV3-1
CDR3 DNA: TGTGCCAGCAGCTTCTGGGATAGCGGGGCCTGGCAGACCCAGTACTTC
CDR3 protein: CASSFWDSGAWQTQYF

D gene: NA
J gene: TRBJ2-6
clone size: few
V gene: TRBV5-1
CDR3 DNA: TGCGCCAGCAGCTTGGGGGGACGCAGCTCTGGGGCCAACGTCCTGACTTTC
CDR3 protein: CASSLGGRSSGANVLTF

D gene: NA
J gene: TRBJ2-6
clone size: NA
V gene: TRBV28
CDR3 DNA: TGTGCCAGCAGTAAGGGGGGCTCCTCTGGGGCCAACGTCCTGACTTTC
CDR3 protein: CASSKGGSSGANVLTF

D gene: NA
J gene: TRBJ2-5
clone size: many
V gene: TRBV12-3/TRBV12-4
CDR3 DNA: TGTGCCAGCAGTTTAAAAGCGCTACAAGAGACCCAGTACTTC
CDR3 protein: CASSLKALQETQYF

D gene: NA
J gene: TRBJ2-5
clone size: NA
V gene: TRBV15
CDR3 DNA: TGTGCCACCAGCAGAGACCCGACCCCCACCCAAGAGACCCAGTACTTC
CDR3 protein: CATSRDPTPTQETQYF

D gene: TRBD2
J gene: TRBJ2-3
clone size: few
V gene: TRBV6-5
CDR3 DNA: TGTGCCAGCAGTTACCGGACTAGCGGGAGGACAGATACGCAGTATTTT
CDR3 protein: CASSYRTSGRTDTQYF

D gene: TRBD2
J gene: TRBJ2-1
clone size: few
V gene: TRBV27
CDR3 DNA: TGTGCCAGCACCCTGGGAGCGGGGGCCTACAATGAGCAGTTCTTC
CDR3 protein: CASTLGAGAYNEQFF

D gene: NA
J gene: TRBJ1-5
clone size: few
V gene: TRBV7-8
CDR3 DNA: TGTGCCAGCAGCTCAACAGGCGTCAATCAGCCCCAGCATTTT
CDR3 protein: CASSSTGVNQPQHF

D gene: TRBD2
J gene: TRBJ2-2
clone size: NA
V gene: TRBV11-1
CDR3 DNA: TGTGCCAGCAGCCCGCAGGGACTAGCGGGGGTTGGCACCGGGGAGCTGTTTTTT
CDR3 protein: CASSPQGLAGVGTGELFF

D gene: NA
J gene: TRBJ2-1
clone size: NA
V gene: TRBV6-2/TRBV6-3
CDR3 DNA: TGTGCCAGCAGCTATGTCCCCGGGAAAAACAATGAGCAGTTCTTC
CDR3 protein: CASSYVPGKNNEQFF

D gene: NA
J gene: TRBJ2-6
clone size: many
V gene: TRBV5-1
CDR3 DNA: TGCGCCAGCAGCCCAGGGGTAGGGGCCAACGTCCTGACTTTC
CDR3 protein: CASSPGVGANVLTF

D gene: NA
J gene: TRBJ1-6
clone size: many
V gene: TRBV7-6
CDR3 DNA: TGTGCCAGCAGCTTCAAGCAGGGTGATAATTCACCCCTCCACTTT
CDR3 protein: CASSFKQGDNSPLHF

D gene: NA
J gene: TRBJ1-1
clone size: many
V gene: TRBV20-1
CDR3 DNA: TGCAGTGCTAGAGAACCCGGGACTGAAGCTTTCTTT
CDR3 protein: CSAREPGTEAFF

D gene: NA
J gene: TRBJ2-1
clone size: many
V gene: TRBV27
CDR3 DNA: TGTGCCAGCAGTTTGATCGGACTTTCACCGGTCAATGAGCAGTTCTTC
CDR3 protein: CASSLIGLSPVNEQFF

D gene: NA
J gene: TRBJ1-1
clone size: many
V gene: TRBV11-2
CDR3 DNA: TGTGCCAGCAGCTTAGGACACTCCCAGAGGTTTGTGAACACTGAAGCTTTCTTT
CDR3 protein: CASSLGHSQRFVNTEAFF

D gene: TRBD1
J gene: TRBJ1-1
clone size: many
V gene: TRBV20-1
CDR3 DNA: TGCAGTGCTAGTAGGGACAGGGTTACTGAAGCTTTCTTT
CDR3 protein: CSASRDRVTEAFF

D gene: TRBD1
J gene: TRBJ1-1
clone size: few
V gene: TRBV10-2
CDR3 DNA: TGCGCCAGCACATTCCGACAGGGCTTGAACACTGAAGCTTTCTTT
CDR3 protein: CASTFRQGLNTEAFF

D gene: NA
J gene: TRBJ2-1
clone size: NA
V gene: TRBV6-1
CDR3 DNA: TGTGCCAGCAGCCCGCAGCACTACAATGAGCAGTTCTTC
CDR3 protein: CASSPQHYNEQFF

D gene: TRBD2
J gene: TRBJ2-7
clone size: NA
V gene: TRBV5-1
CDR3 DNA: TGCGCCAGCAGCCTCAATCTAGCGGGCGGCTACGAGCAGTACTTC
CDR3 protein: CASSLNLAGGYEQYF

D gene: NA
J gene: TRBJ2-5
clone size: NA
V gene: TRBV29-1
CDR3 DNA: TGCAGCGCTACCTCGCCTACTCAAGAGACCCAGTACTTC
CDR3 protein: CSATSPTQETQYF